This TCR beta chain is from a study of CD8 T cells in ankylosing spondylitis. Overall study results and limits: Enrichment of disease-linked clones was reportedly significant in matched ankylosing spondylitis synovial fluid. A CD8+ phenotype characterized the disease-linked clones, which were relatively rare in peripheral blood.

This CDR3 is 12 amino acids long. V dropped 5 bases and J dropped 8 bases, with 12 bases sitting between them. This clonotype was recorded at least ten times. Antigen specificity is unknown. The authors made TCR beta libraries by quantitative 5'-RACE with molecular barcodes. TCRdb processed the 5' RACE reads anew with MiXCR; each CDR3 protein has one entry. This table has under 300,000 distinct CDR3 sequences, approximately 9% appearing once. Input material: blood, either unsorted or a sorted T cell fraction (not recorded which). The J gene is TRBJ1-2, the V gene TRBV12-3 or TRBV12-4; tentatively, D is TRBD1 (6 bases). This clonotype was obtained from a male donor with ankylosing spondylitis or in good health (not recorded which). The CDR3 DNA is TGTGCCAGCAGTATCGACAGGCACGGCTACACCTTC. This gives the protein CASSIDRHGYTF.